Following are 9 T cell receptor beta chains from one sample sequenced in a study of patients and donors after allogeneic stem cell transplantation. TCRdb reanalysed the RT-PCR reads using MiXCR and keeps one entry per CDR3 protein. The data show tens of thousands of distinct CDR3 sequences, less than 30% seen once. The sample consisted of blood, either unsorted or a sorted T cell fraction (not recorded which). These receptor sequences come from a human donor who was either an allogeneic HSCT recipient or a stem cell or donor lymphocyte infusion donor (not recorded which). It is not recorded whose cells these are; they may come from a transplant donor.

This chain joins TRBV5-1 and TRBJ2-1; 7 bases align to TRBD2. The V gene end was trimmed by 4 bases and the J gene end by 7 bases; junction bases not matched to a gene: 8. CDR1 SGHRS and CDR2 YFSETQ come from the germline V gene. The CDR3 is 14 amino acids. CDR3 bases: TGCGCCAGCAGCCCGCGGGAGTATCGGAATGAGCAGTTCTTC. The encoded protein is CASSPREYRNEQFF.

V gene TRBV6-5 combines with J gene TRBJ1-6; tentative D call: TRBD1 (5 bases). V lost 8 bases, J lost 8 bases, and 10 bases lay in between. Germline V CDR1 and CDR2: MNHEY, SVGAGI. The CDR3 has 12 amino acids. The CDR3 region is CASRDGYSPLHF. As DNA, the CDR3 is TGTGCCAGCCGGGACGGTTATTCACCCCTCCACTTT.

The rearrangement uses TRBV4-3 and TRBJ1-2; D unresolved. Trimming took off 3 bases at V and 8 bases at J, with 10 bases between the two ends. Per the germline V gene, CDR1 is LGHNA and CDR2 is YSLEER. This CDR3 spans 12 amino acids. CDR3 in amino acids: CASSHSTGGYTF. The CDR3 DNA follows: TGCGCCAGCAGCCACTCTACGGGGGGCTACACCTTC.

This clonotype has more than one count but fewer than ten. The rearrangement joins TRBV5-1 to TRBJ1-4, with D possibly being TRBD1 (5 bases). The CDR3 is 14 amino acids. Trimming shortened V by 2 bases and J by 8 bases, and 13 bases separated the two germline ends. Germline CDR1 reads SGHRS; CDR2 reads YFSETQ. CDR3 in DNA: TGCGCCAGCAGCTTTTCAGGGATTCAAGAAAAACTGTTTTTT. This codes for CASSFSGIQEKLFF.

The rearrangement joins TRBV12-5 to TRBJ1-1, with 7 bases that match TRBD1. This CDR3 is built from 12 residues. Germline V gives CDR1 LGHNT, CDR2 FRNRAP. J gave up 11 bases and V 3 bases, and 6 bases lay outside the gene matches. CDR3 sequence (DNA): TGTGCTAGTGGTTTTGGCGACAGGGCGGCTTTCTTT. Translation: CASGFGDRAAFF.

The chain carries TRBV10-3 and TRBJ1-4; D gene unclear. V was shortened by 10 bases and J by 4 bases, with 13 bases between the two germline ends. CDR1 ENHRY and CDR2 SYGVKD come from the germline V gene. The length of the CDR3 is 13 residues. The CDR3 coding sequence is TGTGCCACCAGAGGAGGAGGTAATGAAAAACTGTTTTTT. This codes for CATRGGGNEKLFF.

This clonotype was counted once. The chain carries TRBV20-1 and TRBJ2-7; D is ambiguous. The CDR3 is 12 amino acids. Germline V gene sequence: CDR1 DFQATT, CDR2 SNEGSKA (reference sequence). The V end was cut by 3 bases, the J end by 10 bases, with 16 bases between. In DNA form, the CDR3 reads TGCAGTGCTAGCTTCCCGACAAAAGATCAGTACTTC. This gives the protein CSASFPTKDQYF.

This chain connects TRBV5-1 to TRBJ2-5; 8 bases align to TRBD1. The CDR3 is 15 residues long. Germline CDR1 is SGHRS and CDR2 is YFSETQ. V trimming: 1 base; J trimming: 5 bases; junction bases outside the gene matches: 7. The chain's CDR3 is CASSLRSGGLETQYF. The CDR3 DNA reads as TGCGCCAGCAGCTTGAGGTCAGGGGGCTTGGAGACCCAGTACTTC.

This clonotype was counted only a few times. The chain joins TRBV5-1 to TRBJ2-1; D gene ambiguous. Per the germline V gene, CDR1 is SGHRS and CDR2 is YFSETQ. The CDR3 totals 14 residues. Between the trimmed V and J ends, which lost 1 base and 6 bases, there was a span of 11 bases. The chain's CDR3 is CASSLSPLRNEQFF. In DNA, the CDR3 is TGCGCCAGCAGCTTGTCTCCCCTGCGCAATGAGCAGTTCTTC.